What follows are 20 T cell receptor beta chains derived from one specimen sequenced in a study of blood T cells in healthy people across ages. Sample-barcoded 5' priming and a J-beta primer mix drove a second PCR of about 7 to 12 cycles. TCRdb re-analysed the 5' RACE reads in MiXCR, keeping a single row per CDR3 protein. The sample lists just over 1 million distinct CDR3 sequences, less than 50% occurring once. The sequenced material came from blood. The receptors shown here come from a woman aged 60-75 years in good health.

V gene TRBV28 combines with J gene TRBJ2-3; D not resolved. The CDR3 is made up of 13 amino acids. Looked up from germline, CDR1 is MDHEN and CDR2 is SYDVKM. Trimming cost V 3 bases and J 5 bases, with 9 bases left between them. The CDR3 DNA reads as TGTGCCAGCAGTTTCGGAGTAGTAGATACGCAGTATTTT. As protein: CASSFGVVDTQYF.

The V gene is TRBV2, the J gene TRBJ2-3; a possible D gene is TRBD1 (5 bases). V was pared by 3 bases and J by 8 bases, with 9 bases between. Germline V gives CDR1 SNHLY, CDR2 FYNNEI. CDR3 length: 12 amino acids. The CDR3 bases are TGTGCCAGCAGTGAGGGGCCAGGTACGCAGTATTTT. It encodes CASSEGPGTQYF.

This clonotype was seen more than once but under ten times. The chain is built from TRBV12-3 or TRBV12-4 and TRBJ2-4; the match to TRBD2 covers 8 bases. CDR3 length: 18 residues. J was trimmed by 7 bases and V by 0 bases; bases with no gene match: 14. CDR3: CASSLAAAGVPGGNIQYF. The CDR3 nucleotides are TGTGCCAGCAGTTTAGCCGCGGCGGGAGTCCCGGGGGGGAACATTCAGTACTTC.

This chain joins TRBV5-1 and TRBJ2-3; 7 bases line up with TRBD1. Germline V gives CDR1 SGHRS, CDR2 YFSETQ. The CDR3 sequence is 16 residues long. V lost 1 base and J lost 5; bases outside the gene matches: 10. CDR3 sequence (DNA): TGCGCCAGCAGCTTGAGAGGGGGCGCGTCTGTAGATACGCAGTATTTT. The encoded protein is CASSLRGGASVDTQYF.

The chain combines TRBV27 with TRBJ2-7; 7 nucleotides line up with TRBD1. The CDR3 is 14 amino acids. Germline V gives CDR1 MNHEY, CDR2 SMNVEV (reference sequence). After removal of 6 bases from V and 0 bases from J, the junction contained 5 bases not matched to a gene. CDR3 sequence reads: CASRPGQSSYEQYF. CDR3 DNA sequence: TGTGCCAGCAGGCCGGGACAGAGCTCCTACGAGCAGTACTTC.

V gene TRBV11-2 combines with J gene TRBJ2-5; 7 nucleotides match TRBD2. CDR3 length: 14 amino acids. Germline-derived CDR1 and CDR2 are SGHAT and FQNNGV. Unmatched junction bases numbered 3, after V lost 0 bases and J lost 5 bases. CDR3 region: CASSLEVGGETQYF. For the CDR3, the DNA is TGTGCCAGCAGCTTAGAGGTGGGAGGGGAGACCCAGTACTTC.

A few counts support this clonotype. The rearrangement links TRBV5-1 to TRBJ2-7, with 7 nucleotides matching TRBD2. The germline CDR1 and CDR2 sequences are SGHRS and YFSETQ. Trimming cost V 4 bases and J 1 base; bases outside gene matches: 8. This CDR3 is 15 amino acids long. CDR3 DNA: TGCGCCAGCAGCCTCGAATCGGGACTATCCTACGAGCAGTACTTC. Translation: CASSLESGLSYEQYF.

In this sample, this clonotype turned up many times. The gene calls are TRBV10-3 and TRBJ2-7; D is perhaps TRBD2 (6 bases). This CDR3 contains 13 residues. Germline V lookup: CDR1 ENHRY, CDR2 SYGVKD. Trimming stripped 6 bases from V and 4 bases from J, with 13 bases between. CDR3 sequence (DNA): TGTGCCATCAGGACGGGAGCGAAGTACGAGCAGTACTTC. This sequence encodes CAIRTGAKYEQYF.

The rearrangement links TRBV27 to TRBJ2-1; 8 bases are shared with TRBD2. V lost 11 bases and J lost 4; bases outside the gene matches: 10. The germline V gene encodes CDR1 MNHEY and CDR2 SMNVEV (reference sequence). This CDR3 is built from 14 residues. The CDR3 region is CAAGGGARYNEQFF. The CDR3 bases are TGTGCCGCGGGGGGTGGGGCCCGGTACAATGAGCAGTTCTTC.

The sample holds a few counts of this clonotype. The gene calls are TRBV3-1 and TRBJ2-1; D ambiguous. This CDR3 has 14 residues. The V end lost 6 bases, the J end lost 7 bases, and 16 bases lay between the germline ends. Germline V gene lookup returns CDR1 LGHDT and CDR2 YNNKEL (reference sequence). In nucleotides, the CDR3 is TGTGCCAGCAGTCAAACAGTATTAAGGAATGAGCAGTTCTTC. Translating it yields CASSQTVLRNEQFF.

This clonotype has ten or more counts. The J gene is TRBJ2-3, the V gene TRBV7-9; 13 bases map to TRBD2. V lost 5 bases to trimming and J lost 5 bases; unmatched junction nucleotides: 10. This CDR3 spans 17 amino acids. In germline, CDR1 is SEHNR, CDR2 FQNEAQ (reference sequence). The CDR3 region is CASSVRTSGSSRDTQYF. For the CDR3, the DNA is TGTGCCAGCAGCGTCAGGACTAGCGGGAGCTCCAGAGATACGCAGTATTTT.

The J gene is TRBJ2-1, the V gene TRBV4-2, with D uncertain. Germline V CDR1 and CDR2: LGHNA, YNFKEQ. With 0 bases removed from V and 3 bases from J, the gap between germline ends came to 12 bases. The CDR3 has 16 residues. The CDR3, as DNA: TGTGCCAGCAGCCAAGATCTAGACCAAATCTACAATGAGCAGTTCTTC. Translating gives CASSQDLDQIYNEQFF.

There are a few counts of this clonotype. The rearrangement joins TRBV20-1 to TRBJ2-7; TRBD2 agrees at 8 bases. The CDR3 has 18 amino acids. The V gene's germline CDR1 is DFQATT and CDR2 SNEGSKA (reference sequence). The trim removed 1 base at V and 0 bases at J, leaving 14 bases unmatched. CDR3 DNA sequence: TGCAGTGCTAGAGTTCCCTCCCGTGGTAGCGGGATCTCCTACGAGCAGTACTTC. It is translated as CSARVPSRGSGISYEQYF.

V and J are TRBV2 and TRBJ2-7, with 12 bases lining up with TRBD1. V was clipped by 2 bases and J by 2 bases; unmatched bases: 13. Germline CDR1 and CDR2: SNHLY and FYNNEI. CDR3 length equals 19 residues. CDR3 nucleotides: TGTGCCAGCAGTGAATACACTTGGGATGGGACAGGGGGCCCCTACGAGCAGTACTTC. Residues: CASSEYTWDGTGGPYEQYF.

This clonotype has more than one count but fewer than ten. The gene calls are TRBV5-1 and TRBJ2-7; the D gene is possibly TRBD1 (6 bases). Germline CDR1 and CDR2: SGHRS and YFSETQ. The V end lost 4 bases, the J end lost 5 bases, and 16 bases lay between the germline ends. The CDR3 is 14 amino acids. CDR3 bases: TGCGCCAGCAGCACCTCACAGGGTGTCCACGAGCAGTACTTC. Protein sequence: CASSTSQGVHEQYF. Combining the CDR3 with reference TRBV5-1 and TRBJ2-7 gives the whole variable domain KAGVTQTPRYLIKTRGQQVTLSCSPISGHRSVSWYQQTPGQGLQFLFEYFSETQRNKGNFPGRFSGRQFSNSRSEMNVSTLELGDSALYLCASSTSQGVHEQYFGPGTRLTVT.

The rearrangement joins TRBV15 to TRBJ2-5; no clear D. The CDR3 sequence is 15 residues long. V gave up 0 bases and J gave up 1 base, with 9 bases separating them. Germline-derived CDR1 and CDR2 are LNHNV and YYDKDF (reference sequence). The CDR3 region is CATSREREFQETQYF. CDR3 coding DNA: TGTGCCACCAGCAGAGAAAGGGAATTCCAAGAGACCCAGTACTTC.

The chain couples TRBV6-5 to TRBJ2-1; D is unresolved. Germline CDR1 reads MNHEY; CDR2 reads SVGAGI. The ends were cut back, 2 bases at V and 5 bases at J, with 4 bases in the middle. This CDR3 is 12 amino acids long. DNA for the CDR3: TGTGCCAGCAGTTACGAAAACAATGAGCAGTTCTTC. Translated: CASSYENNEQFF.

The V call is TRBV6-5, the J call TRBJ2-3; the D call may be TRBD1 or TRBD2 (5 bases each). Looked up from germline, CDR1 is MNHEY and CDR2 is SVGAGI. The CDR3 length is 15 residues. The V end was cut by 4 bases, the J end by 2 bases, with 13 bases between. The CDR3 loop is CASSLTGTFTDTQYF. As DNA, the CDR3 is TGTGCCAGCAGTTTGACCGGGACCTTCACAGATACGCAGTATTTT.

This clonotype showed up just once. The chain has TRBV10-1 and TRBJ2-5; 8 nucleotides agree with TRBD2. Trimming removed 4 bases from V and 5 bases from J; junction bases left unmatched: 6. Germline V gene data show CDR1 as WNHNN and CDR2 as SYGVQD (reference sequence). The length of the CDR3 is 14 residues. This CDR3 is CASSGAGAVETQYF. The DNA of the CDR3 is TGCGCCAGCAGTGGAGCGGGAGCCGTGGAGACCCAGTACTTC.

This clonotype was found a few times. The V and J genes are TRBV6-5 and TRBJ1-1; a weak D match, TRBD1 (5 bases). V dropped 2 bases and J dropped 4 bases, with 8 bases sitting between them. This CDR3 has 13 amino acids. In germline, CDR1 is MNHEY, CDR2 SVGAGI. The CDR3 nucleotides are TGTGCCAGCAGTTACCAGGGAAGCACTGAAGCTTTCTTT. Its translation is CASSYQGSTEAFF.